Below, one T cell receptor (beta chain) is given with its context. What it binds is unknown. The germline V gene encodes CDR1 DFQATT and CDR2 SNEGSKA (reference sequence). This CDR3 region has 13 residues. The germline V and J ends were trimmed by 0 bases and 4 bases, with 6 bases remaining between them. MiXCR, applied by TCRdb to the reads, yields one record per CDR3 protein. The sample records 110,000 or so distinct CDR3 sequences, 30% to 35% being singletons. These data are taken from a study of T cell repertoires in cytomegalovirus infection. Turning to the study itself: Selection of CMV epitopes for the study included recently identified HLA-C-restricted and well-studied HLA-B-restricted ones. Both CMV infection and a matching HLA type were indicated by public TCR beta signatures. Study results and limitations: Frequencies of public TCR beta families were cumulated, and this identified carriers of CMV plus the relevant HLA. Dominating the ex vivo response were TCR beta clonotypes that were CMV-specific and HLA-C-restricted.

V is TRBV20-1 and J is TRBJ2-2; D remains ambiguous. The input for sequencing was CD8+ T cells from cultured PBMCs, taken from culture after CMV antigen stimulation. The TCR originated in a human donor in good health (CMV status not recorded). Some clones in this sample may be carry-over from other donors' samples. As DNA, the CDR3 is TGCAGTGCTAGAGACCGAGTCACCGGGGAGCTGTTTTTT. It is translated as CSARDRVTGELFF.